What follows is one T cell receptor (beta chain) and its context. Antigen specificity is unknown. This may be a read error, as it is one base from a much larger clone. Newly diagnosed hyperthyroidism, duration under 2 months, in patients aged 18 to 65. The authors obtained PBMCs from roughly 10 ml of fresh peripheral blood. This sample stems from a study of T cells in Graves' hyperthyroidism and ophthalmopathy. Study-level points and caveats: Researchers found most expanded thyroid clonotypes above 0.001 in blood as well. For ophthalmopathy, model prediction preceded onset by a median about 6.2 months.

The CDR3 totals 14 residues. Germline values: CDR1 KGHSH, CDR2 LQKENI. Template material for amplifying TCR beta CDR3 regions consisted of RNA transcripts. When the TCR CDR3 underwent first-round RT-PCR, the HTBI primer set was used. TCRdb reprocessed the multiplex PCR reads with MiXCR, giving one entry per CDR3 protein. The sample holds about 770,000 distinct CDR3 sequences, about 19% seen once. The clonotype was recovered from a woman aged 45-65 years with Graves' hyperthyroidism that later progressed to Graves' ophthalmopathy. The sample was blood. The V gene is TRBV18, the J gene TRBJ2-2; D assignment may be TRBD1 or TRBD2 (6 bases each). CDR3 sequence: CASSRPGGTGELLF. The CDR3 DNA is TGTGCCAGCTCGCGCCCCGGGGGCACCGGGGAGCTGCTTTTT.